Each of the 29 T cell receptor beta chains below was sequenced from the same sample in a study of CD4+ T cells in melanoma. TCRdb's table, derived via immunoSEQ multiplex PCR, lists solely in-frame clones and lacks some. The sample lists some 50,000 clones, about 88% occurring once. Sequences were obtained from peripheral blood. The receptor set was obtained from a human donor with melanoma.

A remark on this clone: A read error may produce the germline difference seen at one junction end. CDR3 in amino acids: CASSESASGGRTQVF. The CDR3 nucleotides are TGTGCCAGCAGTGAATCGGCTAGCGGGGGGCGGACCCAGGTCTTC. The chain is built from TRBV6-1 and TRBJ2-1, with 11 nucleotides matching TRBD2. Germline CDR1 is MNHNS and CDR2 is SASEGT. CDR3 length: 15 amino acids.

The chain links TRBV19 to TRBJ2-7, with 8 bases aligning to TRBD1. V trimming: 0 bases; J trimming: 5 bases; junction bases outside the gene matches: 9. This CDR3 has 16 amino acids. CDR1 and CDR2 from the germline V gene are LNHDA and SQIVND (reference sequence). The CDR3 coding sequence is TGTGCCAGTAGTATAGAGGTCCAGGGGGCGAACGACGAGCAGTACTTC. Encoded protein: CASSIEVQGANDEQYF.

This chain joins TRBV7-3 and TRBJ1-1; no clear D gene. CDR3 length: 13 residues. V was cut by 5 bases and J by 1 base, with 8 bases left in between. The germline gives CDR1 SGHTA, CDR2 FQGTGA. The CDR3 region is CASSASGNTEAFF. CDR3 DNA: TGTGCCAGCAGCGCGTCAGGGAACACTGAAGCTTTCTTT. Based on the CDR3 plus reference TRBV7-3 and TRBJ1-1, the full variable domain is GAGVSQTPSNKVTEKGKYVELRCDPISGHTALYWYRQSLGQGPEFLIYFQGTGAADDSGLPNDRFFAVRPEGSVSTLKIQRTERGDSAVYLCASSASGNTEAFFGQGTRLTVV.

The CDR3 is CASSQVELNTGELFF. The DNA for the CDR3 is TGTGCCAGCAGCCAAGTTGAACTTAACACCGGGGAGCTGTTTTTT. V gene TRBV4-2 combines with J gene TRBJ2-2; unclear D gene. Trimming took 1 base from V and 2 from J, leaving 8 bases between them. The CDR3 is 15 amino acids. CDR1 and CDR2 (germline): LGHNA, YNFKEQ.

The chain employs TRBV4-3 and TRBJ2-5; 10 positions agree with TRBD2. Germline V CDR1 and CDR2: LGHNA, YSLEER. The trim removed 0 bases at V and 2 bases at J, leaving 18 bases unmatched. CDR3 size: 21 residues. The CDR3 region is CASSQDLVGTSVFPEQETQYF. The CDR3 region has the DNA TGCGCCAGCAGCCAAGATCTGGTCGGGACTAGCGTCTTTCCCGAACAAGAGACCCAGTACTTC.

The chain uses TRBV19 and TRBJ1-1, with unresolved D. Trimming removed 3 bases at V and 3 bases at J, with 8 bases between. Germline assignment: CDR1 LNHDA and CDR2 SQIVND (reference sequence). The CDR3 length is 13 residues. This CDR3 is CASSMGTDTEAFF. DNA of the CDR3: TGTGCCAGTAGTATGGGAACAGACACTGAAGCTTTCTTT.

This sequence joins TRBV18 and TRBJ1-1, with D tentatively TRBD1 (6 bases). CDR3 length: 13 residues. Germline V gene lookup returns CDR1 KGHSH and CDR2 LQKENI. Trimming removed 6 bases from V and 6 bases from J, with 14 bases in between. In DNA form, the CDR3 reads TGTGCCAGCTCCCCAACCACAGGGTCTGAAGCTTTCTTT. Protein: CASSPTTGSEAFF.

Of note for this clone: The junction differs from germline at one of its ends, possibly a read error. J is TRBJ1-5 and V is TRBV7-7, with D unclear. The CDR3 is made up of 13 amino acids. Per germline, CDR1 SSHAT and CDR2 FNYEAQ (reference sequence). CDR3 region: CASSQGRNQPQHF. The CDR3 bases are TGTGCTAGCAGCCAAGGCAGAAATCAGCCCCAGCATTTT. The full variable domain, in which reference TRBV7-7 and TRBJ1-5 provide the parts outside the CDR3, is GAGVSQSPRYKVTKRGQDVTLRCDPISSHATLYWYQQALGQGPEFLTYFNYEAQPDKSGLPSDRFSAERPEGSISTLTIQRTEQRDSAMYRCASSQGRNQPQHFGDGTRLSIL.

The chain joins TRBV19 to TRBJ1-5, with 9 positions matching TRBD1. The CDR3 spans 15 residues. V lost 5 bases and J lost 4; bases outside the gene matches: 6. From germline, CDR1 is LNHDA and CDR2 SQIVND (reference sequence). CDR3 sequence reads: CASSLGQGRNQPQHF. DNA of the CDR3: TGTGCCAGTAGTCTTGGACAGGGGAGAAATCAGCCCCAGCATTTT. The full variable domain, rest sourced from reference TRBV19 and TRBJ1-5, is DGGITQSPKYLFRKEGQNVTLSCEQNLNHDAMYWYRQDPGQGLRLIYYSQIVNDFQKGDIAEGYSVSREKKESFPLTVTSAQKNPTAFYLCASSLGQGRNQPQHFGDGTRLSIL.

The chain joins TRBV27 to TRBJ2-5; no definite D call. Germline V lookup: CDR1 MNHEY, CDR2 SMNVEV (reference sequence). The CDR3 contains 11 residues. V was pared by 4 bases and J by 2 bases, with 2 bases between. CDR3 bases: TGTGCCAGCAGTTCACAAGAGACCCAGTACTTC. It encodes CASSSQETQYF.

This chain joins TRBV10-3 and TRBJ2-5; 15 nucleotides match TRBD2. The J call is in doubt because the DNA end fits TRBJ2-7 better. Germline assignment: CDR1 ENHRY and CDR2 SYGVKD. The CDR3 has 23 residues. CDR3 sequence reads: CAISERGRFSPGTSGGQLYEQYF. The CDR3 region has the DNA TGTGCCATCAGTGAGAGAGGGAGATTCTCCCCGGGGACTAGCGGGGGGCAATTGTACGAGCAGTACTTC.

The rearrangement uses TRBV4-1 and TRBJ2-4; D gene ambiguous. Germline assignment: CDR1 MGHRA and CDR2 YSYEKL. Trimming removed 0 bases from V and 7 bases from J, with 13 bases in between. This CDR3 comprises 15 residues. CDR3: CASSQDSLVGNIQYF. The CDR3 DNA reads TGCGCCAGCAGCCAAGACTCCCTAGTCGGGAACATTCAGTACTTC.

The chain uses TRBV6-6 and TRBJ2-5; possibly TRBD1 or TRBD2 for D (5 bases each). Trimming stripped 0 bases from V and 4 bases from J, with 12 bases between. CDR1 MNHNY and CDR2 SVGAGI come from the germline V gene (reference sequence). CDR3 length: 15 residues. The CDR3 loop is CASSYSVTRGETQYF. The CDR3 nucleotides are TGTGCCAGCAGTTACTCGGTAACTAGGGGAGAGACCCAGTACTTC.

The CDR3 DNA reads as TGTGCCAGCAGCGTAACACAGGGGATTAGCACAGATACGCAGTATTTT. The encoded protein is CASSVTQGISTDTQYF. This chain uses TRBV9 with TRBJ2-3, with 7 nucleotides matching TRBD1. The V segment lost 1 base and the J segment 0 bases; nucleotides outside the gene matches: 5. Germline V gives CDR1 SGDLS, CDR2 YYNGEE. The CDR3 totals 16 residues.

The rearrangement uses TRBV4-3 and TRBJ1-6; TRBD1 might be the D (6 bases). V lost 1 base, J lost 7 bases, and 11 bases lay in between. Germline V gene lookup returns CDR1 LGHNA and CDR2 YSLEER. This CDR3 is built from 15 residues. CDR3 in amino acids: CASSQADRRNSPLHF. CDR3 nucleotides: TGCGCCAGCAGCCAAGCCGACAGGAGAAATTCACCCCTCCACTTT.

The chain is built from TRBV25-1 and TRBJ1-2; 9 positions match TRBD1. Trimming at V came to 9 bases and at J to 7 bases, leaving 3 bases not matched to a gene. The CDR3 loop spans 11 amino acids. Germline lookup yields CDR1 MGHDK and CDR2 SYGVNS. CDR3: CASGTGIGYTF. The CDR3 nucleotides are TGTGCCAGTGGGACAGGGATTGGCTACACCTTC.

The V and J genes are TRBV7-3 and TRBJ2-1; 9 bases fit TRBD2. There are 15 residues in the CDR3. V shed 1 base and J 4 bases; nucleotides not matched to a gene: 2. Per the germline V gene, CDR1 is SGHTA and CDR2 is FQGTGA. CDR3 in DNA: TGTGCCAGCAGCTTAAGTGCGGGGGGGTACAATGAGCAGTTCTTC. This encodes CASSLSAGGYNEQFF. Drawing the rest from reference TRBV7-3 and TRBJ2-1, the complete variable domain is GAGVSQTPSNKVTEKGKYVELRCDPISGHTALYWYRQSLGQGPEFLIYFQGTGAADDSGLPNDRFFAVRPEGSVSTLKIQRTERGDSAVYLCASSLSAGGYNEQFFGPGTRLTVL.

In its sample, this clone was seen a few times. V usage is TRBV11-2 and J usage is TRBJ1-5; tentative D call: TRBD1 (6 bases). Germline loops: CDR1 SGHAT, CDR2 FQNNGV. The CDR3 sequence is 16 residues long. With 1 base removed from V and 0 bases from J, the gap between germline ends came to 10 bases. CDR3 sequence reads: CASSLAQQGSNQPQHF. CDR3 sequence (DNA): TGTGCCAGCAGCTTAGCCCAACAGGGTAGCAATCAGCCCCAGCATTTT.

The chain carries TRBV4-3 and TRBJ1-1, with unresolved D. This CDR3 comprises 12 residues. Germline V gives CDR1 LGHNA, CDR2 YSLEER. V dropped 0 bases and J dropped 5 bases, with 4 bases sitting between them. The CDR3 sequence is CASSQDRTEAFF. The CDR3 DNA follows: TGCGCCAGCAGCCAAGATAGGACTGAAGCTTTCTTT.

The gene calls are TRBV27 and TRBJ2-1; D is uncertain. Trimming pared 6 bases from V and 4 bases from J, leaving 4 bases between. Germline V CDR1 and CDR2: MNHEY, SMNVEV (reference sequence). The CDR3 covers 11 residues. Here the CDR3 reads CASRSYNEQFF. CDR3 DNA: TGTGCCAGCAGGTCATACAATGAGCAGTTCTTC.

This chain uses TRBV9 with TRBJ2-3, with D maybe TRBD2 (5 bases). V was cut by 4 bases and J by 0 bases, with 9 bases left in between. This CDR3 spans 14 amino acids. Germline V gives CDR1 SGDLS, CDR2 YYNGEE. CDR3 in DNA: TGTGCCAGCAGCCCCGGGGATAGCACAGATACGCAGTATTTT. This encodes CASSPGDSTDTQYF.

The chain is built from TRBV7-2 and TRBJ2-1; D is unclear. V was trimmed by 10 bases and J by 0 bases, leaving 10 bases between them. This CDR3 is 13 amino acids long. Germline V gene lookup returns CDR1 SGHTA and CDR2 FQGNSA. The DNA for the CDR3 is TGTGCCACCCGGCGTAGCTCCTACAATGAGCAGTTCTTC. This codes for CATRRSSYNEQFF.

This clone has a single count. The genes are TRBV25-1 and TRBJ2-4; the D gene is possibly TRBD1 (6 bases). This CDR3 region has 15 residues. Germline CDR1 MGHDK, CDR2 SYGVNS. The V end was cut by 3 bases, the J end by 8 bases, with 17 bases between. DNA for the CDR3: TGTGCCAGCAGTGATACAGGGCCCCTACTAGACATTCAGTACTTC. This gives the protein CASSDTGPLLDIQYF.

The chain joins TRBV7-6 to TRBJ1-2; D is unclear. The germline V and J ends were trimmed by 6 bases and 8 bases, with 16 bases remaining between them. Germline CDR1 is SGHVS and CDR2 is FNYEAQ. The CDR3 runs to 13 residues. The CDR3 spells CASSLNSAVGYTF. In DNA form, the CDR3 reads TGTGCCAGCAGTTTAAACTCAGCGGTAGGCTACACCTTC.

V usage is TRBV6-6 and J usage is TRBJ2-7; 7 bases line up with TRBD1. This CDR3 has 12 residues. Germline assignment: CDR1 MNHNY and CDR2 SVGAGI (reference sequence). V dropped 8 bases and J dropped 6; count of bases not matched to a gene: 7. The CDR3 spells CASLSPGGEQYF. The CDR3 nucleotides are TGTGCCAGCCTCAGCCCAGGGGGCGAGCAGTACTTC.

The V call is TRBV5-5, the J call TRBJ1-5, with D perhaps matching TRBD1 (6 bases). CDR3 length: 14 residues. Germline V lookup: CDR1 SGHKS, CDR2 YYEKEE (reference sequence). Between the trimmed V and J ends, which lost 4 bases and 0 bases, there was a span of 8 bases. CDR3 region: CASSKQGSNQPQHF. Here the CDR3 DNA reads TGTGCCAGCAGCAAACAGGGTAGCAATCAGCCCCAGCATTTT.

This clone appeared once. The gene calls are TRBV28 and TRBJ1-5; maybe TRBD1 (5 bases). Germline CDR1 is MDHEN and CDR2 is SYDVKM. The V gene lost 7 bases and the J gene lost 6 bases, with 19 bases spanning the gap. The CDR3 runs to 15 residues. CDR3 sequence reads: CASNSRGGFSQPQHF. The CDR3 nucleotides read TGTGCCAGCAACTCCCGGGGGGGGTTTAGTCAGCCCCAGCATTTT.

The gene calls are TRBV2 and TRBJ1-5, with D unresolved. V lost 10 bases and J lost 1, with 14 bases in between. Germline V gene sequence: CDR1 SNHLY, CDR2 FYNNEI. The CDR3 length is 14 residues. CDR3 loop: CATQRSGSNQPQHF. In nucleotides, the CDR3 is TGTGCCACTCAACGCTCGGGAAGCAATCAGCCCCAGCATTTT. Based on the CDR3 plus reference TRBV2 and TRBJ1-5, the full variable domain is EPEVTQTPSHQVTQMGQEVILRCVPISNHLYFYWYRQILGQKVEFLVSFYNNEISEKSEIFDDQFSVERPDGSNFTLKIRSTKLEDSAMYFCATQRSGSNQPQHFGDGTRLSIL.

This chain connects TRBV27 to TRBJ2-5; D unresolved. V was trimmed by 6 bases and J by 2 bases, leaving 7 bases between them. The CDR3 covers 12 residues. Germline lookup yields CDR1 MNHEY and CDR2 SMNVEV (reference sequence). The CDR3 here is CASSRNQETQYF. In DNA form, the CDR3 reads TGTGCCAGCAGCCGGAATCAAGAGACCCAGTACTTC.